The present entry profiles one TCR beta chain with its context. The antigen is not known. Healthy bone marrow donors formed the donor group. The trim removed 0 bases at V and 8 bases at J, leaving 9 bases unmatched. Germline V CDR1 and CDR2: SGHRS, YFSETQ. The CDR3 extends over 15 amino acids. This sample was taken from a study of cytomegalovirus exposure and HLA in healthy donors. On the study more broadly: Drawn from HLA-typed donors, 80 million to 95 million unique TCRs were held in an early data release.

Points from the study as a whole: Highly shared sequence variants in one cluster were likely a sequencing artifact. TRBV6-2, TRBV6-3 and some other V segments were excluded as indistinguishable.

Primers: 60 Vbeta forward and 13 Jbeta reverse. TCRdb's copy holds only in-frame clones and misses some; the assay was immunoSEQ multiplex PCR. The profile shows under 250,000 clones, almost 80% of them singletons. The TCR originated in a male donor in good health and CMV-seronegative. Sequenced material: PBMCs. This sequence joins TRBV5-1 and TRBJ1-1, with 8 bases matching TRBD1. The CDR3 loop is CASSLAGDRFGEAFF. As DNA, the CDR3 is TGCGCCAGCAGCTTGGCCGGGGACAGGTTCGGCGAAGCTTTCTTT.